This passage covers 30 T cell receptor beta chains from one sample sequenced in a study of CD8 T cells in ankylosing spondylitis. What these receptors recognize is not known. Study-wide findings and caveats: Typical of ankylosing spondylitis blood, it appeared, was a TCR beta motif of fewer than 10 highly homologous variants.

TCRdb analysed the 5' RACE reads with MiXCR anew, one entry per CDR3 protein. Here the sample spans approximately 400,000 distinct CDR3 sequences, around 26% being singletons. The sample consisted of blood, either unsorted or a sorted T cell fraction (not recorded which). Receptors were obtained from a male donor with ankylosing spondylitis.

The rearrangement joins TRBV5-1 to TRBJ1-1; D might be TRBD1 (6 bases). CDR1 and CDR2 from the germline V gene are SGHRS and YFSETQ. V lost 8 bases and J lost 0, with 17 bases in between. The CDR3 contains 15 residues. For the CDR3, the DNA is TGCGCCAGTACCTCGGGACATATAATGAACACTGAAGCTTTCTTT. It translates to CASTSGHIMNTEAFF.

The chain is built from TRBV18 and TRBJ2-1; D unresolved. The CDR3 spans 13 residues. Trimming took off 0 bases at V and 10 bases at J, with 10 bases between the two ends. Germline V gene lookup returns CDR1 KGHSH and CDR2 LQKENI. CDR3 bases: TGTGCCAGCTCACCACCGGGTACTATCGAGCAGTTCTTC. Its translation: CASSPPGTIEQFF.

This chain links TRBV5-1 with TRBJ1-1; a possible D gene is TRBD1 (6 bases). The V gene lost 3 bases and the J gene lost 4 bases, with 16 bases spanning the gap. This CDR3 has 15 amino acids. Germline V gene data show CDR1 as SGHRS and CDR2 as YFSETQ. CDR3 nucleotides: TGCGCCAGCAGCTCTGCAGGGGATCTGGTCACTGAAGCTTTCTTT. Translation gives CASSSAGDLVTEAFF.

This clonotype occurred a few times. This sequence joins TRBV5-1 and TRBJ2-5; weak D call: TRBD1 (6 bases). With 7 bases removed from V and 0 bases from J, the gap between germline ends came to 16 bases. The CDR3 covers 15 residues. CDR1 and CDR2 (germline): SGHRS, YFSETQ. CDR3 bases: TGCGCCAGCTCTTCACAGGGACACAACCAAGAGACCCAGTACTTC. Protein sequence: CASSSQGHNQETQYF.

J is TRBJ1-4 and V is TRBV4-1; no reliable D call. Trimming cost V 0 bases and J 4 bases, with 6 bases left between them. Germline loops: CDR1 MGHRA, CDR2 YSYEKL. CDR3 length: 14 residues. The CDR3 coding sequence is TGCGCCAGCAGCCAAGATTGGGGTAATGAAAAACTGTTTTTT. This gives the protein CASSQDWGNEKLFF.

The chain carries TRBV18 and TRBJ1-2; D remains unclear. CDR3 length: 15 amino acids. V gave up 1 base and J gave up 4 bases, with 13 bases separating them. Germline CDR1 KGHSH, CDR2 LQKENI. The CDR3 sequence: CASSPQLEGTYGYTF. The CDR3 nucleotides read TGTGCCAGCTCACCACAGTTAGAGGGAACCTATGGCTACACCTTC.

This chain connects TRBV5-1 to TRBJ1-5; D is undetermined. The V end lost 4 bases, the J end lost 4 bases, and 15 bases lay between the germline ends. CDR3 size: 15 residues. Germline V gives CDR1 SGHRS, CDR2 YFSETQ. CDR3 DNA sequence: TGCGCCAGCAGCCCTGGAGGGCAGACTAATCAGCCCCAGCATTTT. Protein product: CASSPGGQTNQPQHF.

The CDR3 DNA follows: TGCAGTGCAGGGGGGGAGTTCGCGACCGGGGAGCTGTTTTTT. Encoded protein: CSAGGEFATGELFF. J is TRBJ2-2 and V is TRBV20-1; TRBD2 is a possible D gene (7 bases). The germline V and J ends were trimmed by 6 bases and 5 bases, with 16 bases remaining between them. CDR3 length equals 14 residues. Germline CDR1 reads DFQATT; CDR2 reads SNEGSKA (reference sequence).

The chain employs TRBV5-1 and TRBJ2-1, with D maybe TRBD1 (6 bases). V lost 4 bases, J lost 8 bases, and 10 bases lay in between. The CDR3 contains 12 residues. Per germline, CDR1 SGHRS and CDR2 YFSETQ. The CDR3 reads CASSEGVYEQFF. Here the CDR3 DNA reads TGCGCCAGCAGCGAGGGGGTCTATGAGCAGTTCTTC.

The V call is TRBV27, the J call TRBJ1-5, with D tentatively TRBD1 (6 bases). The CDR3 runs 17 residues. Germline CDR1 is MNHEY and CDR2 is SMNVEV (reference sequence). The germline V and J ends were trimmed by 1 base and 1 base, with 14 bases remaining between them. CDR3 in amino acids: CASSLLGGGKSNQPQHF. The CDR3 bases are TGTGCCAGCAGTTTATTGGGGGGCGGCAAGAGCAATCAGCCCCAGCATTTT.

This clonotype was seen a few times. CDR3 loop: CSARDSRWGVATSYEQYF. The CDR3 bases are TGCAGTGCTAGAGATAGCCGGTGGGGGGTGGCCACTTCCTACGAGCAGTACTTC. The J gene is TRBJ2-7, the V gene TRBV20-1, with a tentative D call TRBD2 (6 bases). Germline V lookup: CDR1 DFQATT, CDR2 SNEGSKA (reference sequence). This CDR3 has 18 amino acids. V was shortened by 0 bases and J by 1 base, with 22 bases between the two germline ends.

CDR3 coding DNA: TGTGCCAGCAGCCAAGCGGGTCAGGCCCGGACAGATACGCAGTATTTT. Translating it yields CASSQAGQARTDTQYF. V gene TRBV4-2 combines with J gene TRBJ2-3; D is ambiguous. The CDR3 is made up of 16 amino acids. The V end was cut by 1 base, the J end by 3 bases, with 14 bases between. The germline V gene has CDR1 LGHNA and CDR2 YNFKEQ.

The V call is TRBV2, the J call TRBJ1-1, with unresolved D. The CDR3 is 15 residues long. V lost 7 bases and J 1 base, leaving 16 bases between the germline ends. The germline CDR1 and CDR2 sequences are SNHLY and FYNNEI. The CDR3 coding sequence is TGTGCCAGCACCCAAAGGTCAACGGGGAACACTGAAGCTTTCTTT. Amino acid sequence: CASTQRSTGNTEAFF.

The genes are TRBV12-3 or TRBV12-4 and TRBJ2-1; D possibly uses TRBD1 or TRBD2 (5 bases each). Trimming removed 5 bases from V and 12 bases from J, with 20 bases in between. The CDR3 length is 14 residues. The CDR3, as DNA: TGTGCCAGCAGTCAACCCGGGACCTCGGGGAGGCAGTTCTTC. This codes for CASSQPGTSGRQFF.

This clonotype was detected once. The chain has TRBV6-1 and TRBJ2-1, with 7 bases matching TRBD1. V lost 8 bases, J lost 10 bases, and 17 bases stayed unmatched. Germline-derived CDR1 and CDR2 are MNHNS and SASEGT. CDR3 length equals 15 residues. As DNA, the CDR3 is TGTGCCAGCGCAGCAAGGGACAGATATAGGGGGGAGCAGTTCTTC. Protein: CASAARDRYRGEQFF.

The chain joins TRBV20-1 to TRBJ2-1; 10 bases map to TRBD2. The CDR3 has 15 amino acids. V gave up 6 bases and J gave up 7 bases; unmatched junction bases: 12. Per the germline V gene, CDR1 is DFQATT and CDR2 is SNEGSKA (reference sequence). The CDR3 DNA follows: TGCAGTGCCGACCCGGGGCTAGCGGGAGTGAATGAGCAGTTCTTC. The encoded protein is CSADPGLAGVNEQFF.

J is TRBJ2-1 and V is TRBV19, with D possibly TRBD1 on 7 matching bases. CDR1 is LNHDA and CDR2 is SQIVND in the germline V gene (reference sequence). CDR3 size: 13 residues. The V gene lost 5 bases and the J gene lost 8 bases, with 13 bases spanning the gap. The CDR3, as DNA: TGTGCCAGTAGTGTTGACAGGGAGGATGAGCAGTTCTTC. This codes for CASSVDREDEQFF.

The V and J genes are TRBV20-1 and TRBJ2-1; the match to TRBD2 covers 14 bases. After removal of 5 bases from V and 4 bases from J, the junction contained 7 bases not matched to a gene. Germline lookup yields CDR1 DFQATT and CDR2 SNEGSKA (reference sequence). This CDR3 is 16 amino acids long. This CDR3 is CSAYRLAGGEYNEQFF. Written as DNA, the CDR3 is TGCAGTGCTTACCGACTAGCGGGAGGGGAGTACAATGAGCAGTTCTTC.

The chain recombines TRBV15 with TRBJ1-5; 8 nucleotides line up with TRBD1. V was clipped by 2 bases and J by 5 bases; unmatched bases: 14. Germline V gene data show CDR1 as LNHNV and CDR2 as YYDKDF (reference sequence). The CDR3 is 18 residues long. CDR3 loop: CATSRRTGRIGGDQPQHF. The CDR3 DNA is TGTGCCACCAGCAGAAGGACAGGGCGAATCGGTGGGGATCAGCCCCAGCATTTT. The full variable domain, its missing parts supplied by reference TRBV15 and TRBJ1-5, is DAMVIQNPRYQVTQFGKPVTLSCSQTLNHNVMYWYQQKSSQAPKLLFHYYDKDFNNEADTPDNFQSRRPNTSFCFLDIRSPGLGDTAMYLCATSRRTGRIGGDQPQHFGDGTRLSIL.

The V and J genes are TRBV5-4 and TRBJ2-1, with TRBD2 identical over 7 bases. The CDR3 is 15 residues long. Losses at the gene ends were 3 bases for V and 4 bases for J; bases not matched to a gene: 7. Germline CDR1 and CDR2: SGHNT and YYREEE (reference sequence). The CDR3 nucleotides read TGTGCCAGCAGCTCGGCTCCTAGCGGATACAATGAGCAGTTCTTC. Its protein is CASSSAPSGYNEQFF.

This clonotype occurred a few times. The chain is built from TRBV5-1 and TRBJ2-6; unclear D gene. V was pared by 7 bases and J by 4 bases, with 9 bases between. The CDR3 runs to 13 residues. Germline-derived CDR1 and CDR2 are SGHRS and YFSETQ. Written as DNA, the CDR3 is TGCGCCAGCTGGCCGCCCGGGGCCAACGTCCTGACTTTC. It codes for CASWPPGANVLTF.

There are a few counts of this clonotype. CDR3 nucleotides: TGCAGTGCTAGAAGCCGTCTGGGGGTAGATACGCAGTATTTT. Translated, it gives CSARSRLGVDTQYF. The rearrangement uses TRBV20-1 and TRBJ2-3; D may be TRBD1 or TRBD2 (5 bases each). Trimming removed 2 bases at V and 5 bases at J, with 14 bases between. Germline CDR1 is DFQATT and CDR2 is SNEGSKA (reference sequence). CDR3 length: 14 amino acids.

This clonotype was detected only once. The CDR3 protein is CSAGGTMYQETQYF. CDR3 bases: TGCAGTGCCGGGGGCACGATGTACCAAGAGACCCAGTACTTC. The rearrangement uses TRBV20-1 and TRBJ2-5, with D possibly called TRBD1 or TRBD2 (6 bases each). The V gene lost 6 bases and the J gene lost 0 bases, with 14 bases spanning the gap. The CDR3 length is 14 residues. Germline loops: CDR1 DFQATT, CDR2 SNEGSKA (reference sequence).

The gene calls are TRBV6-1 and TRBJ1-5; TRBD1 agrees at 8 bases. The V and J ends lost 7 bases and 4 bases, in that order; junction bases with no gene match: 9. The germline gives CDR1 MNHNS, CDR2 SASEGT. This CDR3 has 15 amino acids. CDR3 loop: CASNAGQGGNQPQHF. The DNA of the CDR3 is TGTGCCAGCAACGCCGGACAGGGTGGGAATCAGCCCCAGCATTTT.

This clonotype was found a few times. The V and J genes are TRBV5-1 and TRBJ1-4; unclear D gene. The CDR3 sequence is 13 residues long. V was cut by 0 bases and J by 8 bases, with 8 bases left in between. Germline V gene sequence: CDR1 SGHRS, CDR2 YFSETQ. In DNA, the CDR3 is TGCGCCAGCAGCTTGGGTCCGGCGGAAAAACTGTTTTTT. It encodes CASSLGPAEKLFF. Using reference TRBV5-1 and TRBJ1-4 for the parts outside the CDR3, the full variable domain is KAGVTQTPRYLIKTRGQQVTLSCSPISGHRSVSWYQQTPGQGLQFLFEYFSETQRNKGNFPGRFSGRQFSNSRSEMNVSTLELGDSALYLCASSLGPAEKLFFGSGTQLSVL.

The chain carries TRBV18 and TRBJ2-1, with 9 bases fitting TRBD2. Trimming at V came to 3 bases and at J to 5 bases, leaving 8 bases not matched to a gene. Germline CDR1 KGHSH, CDR2 LQKENI. This CDR3 has 16 residues. The CDR3 loop reads CASSPASGNHHNEQFF. The CDR3 region has the DNA TGTGCCAGCTCACCGGCTAGCGGGAACCACCACAATGAGCAGTTCTTC.

In DNA form, the CDR3 reads TGCGCCAGCAGCGCGGGACCGGAGCAGTTCTTC. It yields the protein CASSAGPEQFF. The V call is TRBV5-1, the J call TRBJ2-1, with D tentatively TRBD2 (6 bases). Between the trimmed V and J ends, which lost 4 bases and 10 bases, there was a span of 9 bases. The CDR3 runs 11 residues. Per the germline V gene, CDR1 is SGHRS and CDR2 is YFSETQ.

The rearrangement links TRBV11-2 to TRBJ1-1; D not resolved. CDR1 is SGHAT, CDR2 FQNNGV, per germline. The CDR3 extends over 13 amino acids. The ends were cut back, 3 bases at V and 4 bases at J, with 9 bases in the middle. CDR3 in DNA: TGTGCCAGCAGCTTTGGCCCCAGCACTGAAGCTTTCTTT. Translating it yields CASSFGPSTEAFF.

The chain recombines TRBV5-1 with TRBJ1-1, with D hard to call. Germline V gives CDR1 SGHRS, CDR2 YFSETQ. V lost 4 bases and J lost 3, with 13 bases in between. This CDR3 is built from 14 residues. The CDR3 is CASSLLGRDTEAFF. For the CDR3, the DNA is TGCGCCAGCAGCCTTCTAGGAAGAGACACTGAAGCTTTCTTT.

This chain joins TRBV12-3 or TRBV12-4 and TRBJ1-3, with unresolved D. V lost 8 bases and J 0 bases, leaving 14 bases between the germline ends. This CDR3 spans 15 amino acids. CDR3 bases: TGTGCCAGCCATCCCGGGCCGAACTCTGGAAACACCATATATTTT. It specifies CASHPGPNSGNTIYF.